This entry lists 5 T cell receptor beta chains sequenced from one sample in a study of neoadjuvant nivolumab and ipilimumab in lung cancer. Assay: immunoSEQ multiplex PCR; the TCRdb copy retains only in-frame clones and omits some. The profile covers thousands of clones, with almost 65% appearing a single time and about 14% taken by the ten largest. The source material was tumor tissue, sampled after neoadjuvant nivolumab, alone or with ipilimumab, at or shortly before surgery. The receptors here all came from an adult with non-small cell lung cancer.

The genes are TRBV7-6 and TRBJ2-3; D gene ambiguous. Germline-derived CDR1 and CDR2 are SGHVS and FNYEAQ. CDR3 length: 14 residues. V was shortened by 2 bases and J by 5 bases, with 11 bases between the two germline ends. CDR3 protein: CASSLREYRDTQYF. The CDR3 coding sequence is TGTGCCAGCAGCTTACGCGAGTACAGAGATACGCAGTATTTT.

The rearrangement uses TRBV18 and TRBJ1-3; D is uncertain. CDR3 length equals 17 residues. Trimming shortened V by 5 bases and J by 0 bases, and 17 bases separated the two germline ends. Germline V gives CDR1 KGHSH, CDR2 LQKENI. CDR3 amino acids: CASSTEGFYTSGNTIYF. The CDR3 DNA follows: TGTGCCAGCTCAACCGAGGGTTTCTACACCTCTGGAAACACCATATATTTT.

The V gene is TRBV2, the J gene TRBJ2-3; the D call may be TRBD1 or TRBD2 (5 bases each). Per the germline V gene, CDR1 is SNHLY and CDR2 is FYNNEI. The V end lost 9 bases, the J end lost 4 bases, and 17 bases lay between the germline ends. This CDR3 comprises 14 residues. The CDR3: CASYWDPSADTQYF. DNA for the CDR3: TGTGCCAGTTACTGGGACCCGTCCGCAGATACGCAGTATTTT.

The chain couples TRBV5-1 to TRBJ2-5; 8 nucleotides line up with TRBD1. The CDR3 is 16 residues long. Per germline, CDR1 SGHRS and CDR2 YFSETQ. V was clipped by 3 bases and J by 1 base; unmatched bases: 8. Here the CDR3 DNA reads TGCGCCAGCAGCTACGGGACAGGCCAATTCCAAGAGACCCAGTACTTC. Translating gives CASSYGTGQFQETQYF.

The chain uses TRBV25-1 and TRBJ2-7; TRBD2 matches 13 bases. With 8 bases clipped from V and 7 bases from J, the junction kept 5 bases outside the gene matches. The CDR3 runs 13 residues. Germline lookup yields CDR1 MGHDK and CDR2 SYGVNS. CDR3 nucleotides: TGTGCCAGCTGGGGGGGACTAGCGGGGGAGCAGTACTTC. This encodes CASWGGLAGEQYF.